Presented here are 27 T cell receptor beta chains from one specimen sequenced in a study of early T cells in non-severe SARS-CoV-2 infection. TCRdb recomputed calls from the 5' RACE reads with MiXCR, one row per CDR3 protein. This table holds 35,000 to 45,000 distinct CDR3 sequences, 12% found once. Sequencing was done on a sample of whole blood. The receptors come from an adult who was a healthcare worker with PCR-confirmed SARS-CoV-2 infection or an uninfected control (not recorded which).

This clonotype was seen many times. CDR3 sequence (DNA): TGTGCCAGCTCTTACTCCGGGACAGGGGTCCTCAATTCACCCCTCCACTTT. This sequence encodes CASSYSGTGVLNSPLHF. The gene calls are TRBV18 and TRBJ1-6; 10 nucleotides agree with TRBD1. V was pared by 6 bases and J by 7 bases, with 12 bases of the junction left unmatched. The CDR3 is 17 amino acids. Germline CDR1 reads KGHSH; CDR2 reads LQKENI.

This clonotype was seen more than once but under ten times. CDR3 sequence: CASSLAADRYEQYF. CDR3 DNA: TGTGCCAGCAGCTTAGCGGCAGATCGTTACGAGCAGTACTTC. The chain recombines TRBV7-2 with TRBJ2-7; D unclear. The CDR3 totals 14 residues. V was clipped by 0 bases and J by 4 bases, with 10 bases between them. The V gene's germline CDR1 is SGHTA and CDR2 FQGNSA.

V gene TRBV7-3 combines with J gene TRBJ2-1, with 7 bases identical to TRBD2. V lost 5 bases and J lost 8; bases outside the gene matches: 12. Germline V gene data show CDR1 as SGHTA and CDR2 as FQGTGA. This CDR3 region has 15 residues. In DNA, the CDR3 is TGTGCCAGCAGCCCGACGCGGGAGAAAGGAGATGAGCAGTTCTTC. Translation: CASSPTREKGDEQFF.

The CDR3 is CATSDTSGGRNEKLFF. DNA of the CDR3: TGTGCCACCAGTGATACTTCAGGGGGGAGAAATGAAAAACTGTTTTTT. This sequence joins TRBV24-1 and TRBJ1-4; 7 nucleotides match TRBD1. This CDR3 is built from 16 residues. Germline CDR1 and CDR2: KGHDR and SFDVKD. The J segment lost 5 bases and the V segment lost 3 bases, leaving 8 bases of the junction unmatched.

The sample holds a few counts of this clonotype. This chain joins TRBV7-8 and TRBJ2-1; D possibly matches TRBD1 or TRBD2 (6 bases each). The CDR3 is 14 residues long. CDR1 and CDR2 (germline): SGHVS, FQNEAQ. Between the trimmed V and J ends, which lost 5 bases and 5 bases, there was a span of 13 bases. CDR3 sequence: CASSLEGGHNEQFF. The CDR3 DNA sequence: TGTGCCAGCAGCCTAGAAGGGGGGCACAATGAGCAGTTCTTC.

This clonotype showed up just a few times. This chain connects TRBV29-1 to TRBJ2-5; maybe TRBD2 (6 bases). Germline values: CDR1 SQVTM, CDR2 ANQGSEA. This CDR3 is built from 13 residues. V gave up 4 bases and J gave up 5 bases, with 14 bases separating them. The CDR3 loop reads CSVVRGLRETQYF. As DNA, the CDR3 is TGCAGCGTTGTGCGGGGATTGAGGGAGACCCAGTACTTC.

This clonotype came up many times. CDR3 bases: TGCAGTGCCCAACAGGGGAGTGGGTACAATGAGCAGTTCTTC. Its translation: CSAQQGSGYNEQFF. This chain uses TRBV20-1 with TRBJ2-1; 7 bases line up with TRBD1. The CDR3 sequence is 14 residues long. The germline V gene encodes CDR1 DFQATT and CDR2 SNEGSKA (reference sequence). Trimming cost V 6 bases and J 4 bases; bases outside gene matches: 9.

This clonotype came up a few times. The V call is TRBV6-5, the J call TRBJ1-2, with TRBD1 matching 7 bases. CDR3 length: 16 amino acids. CDR1 is MNHEY and CDR2 is SVGAGI in the germline V gene. V gave up 1 base and J gave up 6 bases; unmatched junction bases: 11. CDR3 loop: CASSYFQTSTGNGYTF. DNA for the CDR3: TGTGCCAGCAGTTACTTTCAAACTTCGACAGGGAATGGCTACACCTTC.

In this sample, this clonotype turned up a few times. As DNA, the CDR3 is TGTGCCAGCAGTCTGATAAGGGTCCCGGTTGAGCAGTTCTTC. It specifies CASSLIRVPVEQFF. This sequence joins TRBV6-2 or TRBV6-3 and TRBJ2-1, with D hard to call. Looked up from germline, CDR1 is MNHEY and CDR2 is SVGEGT. CDR3 length equals 14 residues. Deletions cut 5 bases from V and 9 bases from J, with 17 bases between.

In DNA form, the CDR3 reads TGTGCCAGCAGTCCCGGACAGGGGTTTATGGAGACCCAGTACTTC. Amino acids: CASSPGQGFMETQYF. This chain connects TRBV9 to TRBJ2-5, with 9 positions matching TRBD1. There are 15 residues in the CDR3. V trimming: 5 bases; J trimming: 5 bases; junction bases outside the gene matches: 10. Germline V lookup: CDR1 SGDLS, CDR2 YYNGEE.

In this sample, this clonotype turned up many times. The J gene is TRBJ2-5, the V gene TRBV7-3, with D possibly being TRBD2 (5 bases). The CDR3 contains 16 residues. Germline lookup yields CDR1 SGHTA and CDR2 FQGTGA. Trimming pared 0 bases from V and 4 bases from J, leaving 15 bases between. The CDR3 protein is CASSLTPVASIETQYF. CDR3 bases: TGTGCCAGCAGCTTAACCCCCGTGGCTAGCATAGAGACCCAGTACTTC.

V gene TRBV28 combines with J gene TRBJ1-2, with a weak D call TRBD1 (6 bases). With 2 bases removed from V and 8 bases from J, the gap between germline ends came to 12 bases. CDR3 size: 13 residues. Looked up from germline, CDR1 is MDHEN and CDR2 is SYDVKM. The CDR3 loop is CASSLGGPSGYTF. The CDR3 region has the DNA TGTGCCAGCAGTTTAGGGGGGCCTAGCGGCTACACCTTC.

This clonotype was counted many times. The V call is TRBV11-2, the J call TRBJ2-3; possibly TRBD1 for D (5 bases). Trimming removed 3 bases at V and 4 bases at J, with 8 bases between. This CDR3 spans 13 amino acids. The germline V gene encodes CDR1 SGHAT and CDR2 FQNNGV. CDR3: CASSLGQSDTQYF. CDR3 sequence (DNA): TGTGCCAGCAGCTTGGGGCAATCAGATACGCAGTATTTT.

At least ten counts were recorded for this clonotype. The chain joins TRBV29-1 to TRBJ2-5; D could derive from TRBD1 or TRBD2 (5 bases each). The CDR3 runs 15 residues. Germline V gene lookup returns CDR1 SQVTM and CDR2 ANQGSEA. V was clipped by 5 bases and J by 5 bases, with 21 bases between them. This chain's CDR3 is CSVSGTGTVSETQYF. The CDR3 coding sequence is TGCAGCGTTTCCGGGACGGGAACGGTTAGCGAGACCCAGTACTTC.

This clonotype has a count of ten or more. J is TRBJ2-3 and V is TRBV20-1, with 10 bases fitting TRBD1. The V segment lost 5 bases and the J segment 1 base; nucleotides outside the gene matches: 0. This CDR3 comprises 13 residues. The germline V gene has CDR1 DFQATT and CDR2 SNEGSKA (reference sequence). DNA of the CDR3: TGCAGTGCTGGGACAGGGGGCACAGATACGCAGTATTTT. As protein: CSAGTGGTDTQYF.

This sequence joins TRBV25-1 and TRBJ1-4; D unclear. The germline V gene encodes CDR1 MGHDK and CDR2 SYGVNS. There are 10 residues in the CDR3. V shed 8 bases and J shed 6 bases, with 4 bases lying between them. CDR3 in DNA: TGTGCCAGCCAGGATGAAAAACTGTTTTTT. Its translation is CASQDEKLFF.

This clonotype has just a few counts. The CDR3 reads CASSFGTGALQETQYF. DNA for the CDR3: TGTGCCAGCAGTTTCGGGACAGGGGCTCTCCAAGAGACCCAGTACTTC. The genes are TRBV12-3 or TRBV12-4 and TRBJ2-5, with 10 nucleotides matching TRBD1. The CDR3 consists of 16 residues. V was pared by 3 bases and J by 1 base, with 5 bases of the junction left unmatched.

This clonotype was detected many times. This chain connects TRBV7-9 to TRBJ2-3; D is perhaps TRBD2 (5 bases). Trimming left V 9 bases short and J 0 bases short, with 22 bases between. The V gene's germline CDR1 is SEHNR and CDR2 FQNEAQ (reference sequence). The CDR3 sequence is 17 residues long. The DNA for the CDR3 is TGTGCCAGTTTGGCGGGCTCTAGCATCCGTAGCACAGATACGCAGTATTTT. Translation: CASLAGSSIRSTDTQYF.

This clonotype was counted ten times or more. The chain joins TRBV5-1 to TRBJ1-1; 7 bases agree with TRBD1. In germline, CDR1 is SGHRS, CDR2 YFSETQ. The CDR3 length is 13 residues. The J segment lost 1 base and the V segment lost 10 bases, leaving 7 bases of the junction unmatched. CDR3 sequence (DNA): TGCGCCTCTAAGGGGGCTTCGAACACTGAAGCTTTCTTT. Protein product: CASKGASNTEAFF. Full variable domain (remainder filled in from reference TRBV5-1 and TRBJ1-1): KAGVTQTPRYLIKTRGQQVTLSCSPISGHRSVSWYQQTPGQGLQFLFEYFSETQRNKGNFPGRFSGRQFSNSRSEMNVSTLELGDSALYLCASKGASNTEAFFGQGTRLTVV.

The rearrangement uses TRBV7-2 and TRBJ1-1; D unclear. Deletions cut 5 bases from V and 5 bases from J, with 9 bases between. This CDR3 has 12 residues. Germline V gene lookup returns CDR1 SGHTA and CDR2 FQGNSA. CDR3 residues: CASSVLGTEAFF. The CDR3 DNA reads TGTGCCAGCAGCGTTCTGGGGACTGAAGCTTTCTTT.

The chain carries TRBV9 and TRBJ2-3; D may match TRBD1 or TRBD2 (5 bases each). This CDR3 comprises 14 residues. Germline-derived CDR1 and CDR2 are SGDLS and YYNGEE. V lost 4 bases, J lost 3 bases, and 12 bases lay in between. The CDR3 DNA sequence: TGTGCCAGCAGCCCGGACTGGGGGACAGATACGCAGTATTTT. Its protein is CASSPDWGTDTQYF.

This clonotype was found a few times. The chain links TRBV6-1 to TRBJ1-2; the D gene is possibly TRBD1 (5 bases). From germline, CDR1 is MNHNS and CDR2 SASEGT. The CDR3 extends over 12 amino acids. The V and J ends lost 3 bases and 4 bases respectively, with 6 bases between them. The CDR3 region has the DNA TGTGCCAGCAGTGAGACAGCCTATGGCTACACCTTC. It translates to CASSETAYGYTF.

The chain has TRBV28 and TRBJ2-1; D may correspond to TRBD1 or TRBD2 (5 bases each). The germline V and J ends were trimmed by 4 bases and 5 bases, with 12 bases remaining between them. The CDR3 consists of 14 residues. Germline V CDR1 and CDR2: MDHEN, SYDVKM. The CDR3 region is CASSWGSGDNEQFF. The CDR3 DNA reads TGTGCCAGCAGTTGGGGGAGTGGAGACAATGAGCAGTTCTTC. Combining the CDR3 with reference TRBV28 and TRBJ2-1 gives the whole variable domain DVKVTQSSRYLVKRTGEKVFLECVQDMDHENMFWYRQDPGLGLRLIYFSYDVKMKEKGDIPEGYSVSREKKERFSLILESASTNQTSMYLCASSWGSGDNEQFFGPGTRLTVL.

The rearrangement joins TRBV7-2 to TRBJ1-1, with D hard to call. CDR3 length: 15 residues. Trimming left V 1 base short and J 1 base short, with 10 bases between. Germline V gives CDR1 SGHTA, CDR2 FQGNSA. CDR3 DNA: TGTGCCAGCAGCTTAGATTCCGCCTGGAACACTGAAGCTTTCTTT. It translates to CASSLDSAWNTEAFF.

This clonotype was detected only a few times. The V and J genes are TRBV6-6 and TRBJ1-1; 11 nucleotides match TRBD1. After removal of 4 bases from V and 1 base from J, the junction contained 5 bases not matched to a gene. Germline loops: CDR1 MNHNY, CDR2 SVGAGI (reference sequence). The CDR3 contains 16 residues. The CDR3: CASSSGTGGKNTEAFF. The CDR3 region has the DNA TGTGCCAGCAGTTCCGGGACAGGGGGAAAGAACACTGAAGCTTTCTTT.

This clonotype was detected only a few times. The genes are TRBV7-2 and TRBJ2-7; 8 bases map to TRBD1. Looked up from germline, CDR1 is SGHTA and CDR2 is FQGNSA. The CDR3 contains 17 residues. After removal of 6 bases from V and 5 bases from J, the junction contained 18 bases not matched to a gene. CDR3: CASSRGFLATGDHEQYF. The CDR3 DNA reads TGTGCCAGCAGTAGGGGCTTCTTAGCGACAGGGGATCACGAGCAGTACTTC.

This clonotype was picked up a small number of times. The V call is TRBV3-1, the J call TRBJ1-1, with 7 bases lining up with TRBD1. V lost 7 bases to trimming and J lost 1 base; unmatched junction nucleotides: 6. The CDR3 has 14 residues. Per the germline V gene, CDR1 is LGHDT and CDR2 is YNNKEL (reference sequence). The CDR3 loop reads CASILTGRNTEAFF. CDR3 DNA sequence: TGTGCCAGCATCCTGACAGGGAGGAACACTGAAGCTTTCTTT.